This T cell receptor (beta chain) emerged from a study of T cell responses to AZD1222 COVID-19 vaccine. Repertoires were generated with immunoSEQ multiplex PCR, while TCRdb's copy carries only in-frame clones and drops some. Here the sample spans around 130,000 clones, approximately 93% being singletons. Germline loops: CDR1 MNHEY, CDR2 SVGAGI. The CDR3 has 15 amino acids. V was cut by 4 bases and J by 5 bases, with 14 bases left in between. The chain links TRBV6-5 to TRBJ1-4; possibly TRBD1 for D (5 bases). The source is an adult in good health. Sequenced here: peripheral blood, sampled on day 0 of AZD1222 vaccination. Here the CDR3 DNA reads TGTGCCAGCAGTTCGACGGGACTGCTGAATGAAAAACTGTTTTTT. It specifies CASSSTGLLNEKLFF.